This TCR beta chain was identified in a study of PD-1 blockade in mismatch repair-deficient tumors. Across the study: Patients had around 12 mismatch repair-deficient cancer types, all previously treated and progressing.

General study results and limits: After pembrolizumab, tumor-resident clones rose rapidly, then generally contracted before radiologic responses.

TCR sequencing covered a few patients who responded to pembrolizumab. Sequenced by immunoSEQ multiplex PCR; TCRdb stores in-frame clones only, minus some. The table lists about 68,000 clones, roughly 80% of them singletons. This CDR3 contains 13 residues. The V end was cut by 2 bases, the J end by 3 bases, with 4 bases between. The germline V gene encodes CDR1 ENHRY and CDR2 SYGVKD. This clone was seen a single time. Antigen specificity is unknown. The receptor was derived from an adult with mismatch repair-deficient cancer. The chain employs TRBV10-3 and TRBJ2-2; no reliable D call. Source: peripheral blood, taken 2 weeks after starting pembrolizumab. The CDR3 loop is CAISERDTGELFF. The DNA of the CDR3 is TGTGCCATCAGTGAGCGGGACACCGGGGAGCTGTTTTTT.